One and the same sample provided the 9 T cell receptor beta chains below, sequenced in a study of cytomegalovirus exposure and HLA in healthy donors. The PCR contained 60 Vbeta and 13 Jbeta primers. Here immunoSEQ multiplex PCR was the method, and the copy in TCRdb shows in-frame clones only, minus some. The sample lists more than 130,000 clones, about three quarters occurring once. Input material: PBMCs. The receptors here all came from a human donor in good health.

The gene calls are TRBV7-8 and TRBJ1-3, with D tentatively TRBD1 (5 bases). V was trimmed by 4 bases and J by 4 bases, leaving 11 bases between them. CDR1 is SGHVS and CDR2 is FQNEAQ in the germline V gene. The CDR3 totals 14 residues. CDR3: CASSSRVRGNTIYF. The CDR3 DNA sequence: TGTGCCAGCAGCTCCAGGGTGCGGGGAAACACCATATATTTT.

This clone was detected once. J is TRBJ2-1 and V is TRBV9, with a tentative D call TRBD2 (5 bases). V lost 4 bases to trimming and J lost 1 base, with 12 bases between them. The germline V gene has CDR1 SGDLS and CDR2 YYNGEE. The length of the CDR3 is 15 residues. This CDR3 reads CASSPSRGSYNEQFF. The CDR3 DNA reads TGTGCCAGCAGCCCTAGCCGCGGATCCTACAATGAGCAGTTCTTC.

This sequence joins TRBV7-9 and TRBJ1-2; D is perhaps TRBD1 (5 bases). The CDR3 is made up of 13 amino acids. CDR1 is SEHNR, CDR2 FQNEAQ, per germline (reference sequence). Trimming removed 4 bases from V and 1 base from J, with 7 bases in between. The CDR3 bases are TGTGCCAGCAGCTCAGACAGTAACTATGGCTACACCTTC. Protein sequence: CASSSDSNYGYTF.

The chain recombines TRBV6-5 with TRBJ1-2; D possibly corresponds to TRBD1 (6 bases). The CDR3 covers 12 residues. The V end was cut by 2 bases, the J end by 8 bases, with 9 bases between. CDR1 is MNHEY and CDR2 is SVGAGI in the germline V gene. CDR3 sequence: CASSYAGTGYTF. The CDR3, as DNA: TGTGCCAGCAGTTACGCAGGGACAGGCTACACCTTC.

This chain joins TRBV4-1 and TRBJ1-2, with D perhaps matching TRBD1 (5 bases). V lost 1 base and J lost 4, with 13 bases in between. Germline V CDR1 and CDR2: MGHRA, YSYEKL. The CDR3 totals 15 residues. The CDR3 protein is CASSQGEGASYGYTF. The DNA of the CDR3 is TGCGCCAGCAGCCAAGGGGAAGGGGCGAGCTATGGCTACACCTTC.

The J gene is TRBJ1-1, the V gene TRBV27; D remains unclear. Per the germline V gene, CDR1 is MNHEY and CDR2 is SMNVEV (reference sequence). The CDR3 contains 16 residues. The V end lost 2 bases, the J end lost 2 bases, and 15 bases lay between the germline ends. DNA of the CDR3: TGTGCCAGCAGTTTAGGTTACGGGGTCGCCAACACTGAAGCTTTCTTT. This translates into CASSLGYGVANTEAFF.

The chain uses TRBV27 and TRBJ1-4; TRBD1 aligns across 11 bases. The CDR3 runs to 15 residues. J was trimmed by 10 bases and V by 0 bases; bases with no gene match: 4. The germline CDR1 and CDR2 sequences are MNHEY and SMNVEV (reference sequence). In nucleotides, the CDR3 is TGTGCCAGCAGTTTATCATGGACAGGGGGCGGAAAACTGTTTTTT. Translated, it gives CASSLSWTGGGKLFF.

The chain has TRBV28 and TRBJ2-5; D gene uncertain. The germline gives CDR1 MDHEN, CDR2 SYDVKM. The length of the CDR3 is 16 residues. Trimming removed 2 bases at V and 0 bases at J, with 13 bases between. CDR3 in DNA: TGTGCCAGCAGTTTAAAGGTCTCCGGGTACCAAGAGACCCAGTACTTC. This encodes CASSLKVSGYQETQYF.

The CDR3 region has the DNA TGTGCCAGCAGCAGACAGGGGCCGGCCTACGAGCAGTACTTC. This gives the protein CASSRQGPAYEQYF. The J gene is TRBJ2-5, the V gene TRBV7-8, with 8 bases identical to TRBD1. The last part of the DNA fits TRBJ2-7 better; the J call may be wrong. The CDR3 is 14 residues long. Looked up from germline, CDR1 is SGHVS and CDR2 is FQNEAQ.